This entry concerns a single T cell receptor (beta chain). The target antigen is unknown. Unique molecular identifiers were present in the TCR beta cDNA libraries. Using its own MiXCR run on the PCR reads, TCRdb lists one record per CDR3 protein. The repertoire holds roughly 540,000 distinct CDR3 sequences, with 34% as singletons. The CDR3 has 15 residues. CDR1 is SGHRS and CDR2 is YFSETQ in the germline V gene. V was clipped by 0 bases and J by 4 bases; unmatched bases: 6. The data stem from a study of post-analysis software for immune sequencing data. Study-level findings and limits: About five TRBV segments occurring more often in patients than controls included TRBV5-6, TRBV5-1 and TRBV20-1.

This clonotype originated in a girl aged 2 to 17 with multiple sclerosis. The V and J genes are TRBV5-1 and TRBJ1-2; TRBD1 agrees at 7 bases. Source material: blood. CDR3 nucleotides: TGCGCCAGCAGCTTGGCGGGACAGATTCGCTATGGCTACACCTTC. Translation: CASSLAGQIRYGYTF.